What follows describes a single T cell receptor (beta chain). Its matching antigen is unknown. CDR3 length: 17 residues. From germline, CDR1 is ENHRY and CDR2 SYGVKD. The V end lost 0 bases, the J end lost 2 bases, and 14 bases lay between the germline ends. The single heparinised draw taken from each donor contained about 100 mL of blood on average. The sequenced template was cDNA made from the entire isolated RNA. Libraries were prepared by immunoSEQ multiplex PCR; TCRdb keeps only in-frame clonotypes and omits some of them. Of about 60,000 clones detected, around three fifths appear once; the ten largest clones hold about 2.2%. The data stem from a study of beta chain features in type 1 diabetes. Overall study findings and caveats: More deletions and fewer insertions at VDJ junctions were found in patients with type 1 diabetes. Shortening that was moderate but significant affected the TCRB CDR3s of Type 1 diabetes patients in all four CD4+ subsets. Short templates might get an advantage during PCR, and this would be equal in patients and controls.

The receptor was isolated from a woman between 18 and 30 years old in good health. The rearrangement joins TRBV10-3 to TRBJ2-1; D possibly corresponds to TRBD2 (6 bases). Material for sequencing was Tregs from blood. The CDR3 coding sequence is TGTGCCATCAGTGAGTCGGCTAGCGCAACGACCTACAATGAGCAGTTCTTC. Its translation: CAISESASATTYNEQFF.